What follows describes a single TCR beta chain. This CDR3 has 14 amino acids. Trimming pared 5 bases from V and 5 bases from J, leaving 13 bases between. Germline loops: CDR1 SEHNR, CDR2 FQNEAQ (reference sequence). These data belong to a study of blood T cell repertoires in COVID-19. In the study overall: The samples span acute and convalescent COVID-19 from the United States, Italy and Spain. From T cells, B-cell-depleted T cells, or PBMCs came the material, which was cDNA or gDNA.

Enrolment of Seattle patients took place during active infection, and they were followed longitudinally. Libraries were prepared by immunoSEQ multiplex PCR; TCRdb keeps only in-frame clonotypes and omits some of them. The profile shows under 250,000 clones, 70% to 90% of them singletons. What was sequenced was peripheral blood. This receptor was obtained from a woman aged 25 to 39 with COVID-19, enrolled during active disease. The V gene is TRBV7-9, the J gene TRBJ2-1; possible D gene TRBD2, 6 bases. The CDR3 region is CASSAETSHNEQFF. For the CDR3, the DNA is TGTGCCAGCAGCGCCGAGACTAGTCACAATGAGCAGTTCTTC.